A selection of T cell receptor beta chains follows, all from one sample in a study of blood T cell repertoires in COVID-19. Data came from immunoSEQ multiplex PCR; TCRdb stores just in-frame clones and leaves some out. Counted here are around 60,000 clones, about 93% occurring once; the ten biggest clones make up around 9.1%. Sequenced sample: peripheral blood. The receptors here all came from a woman of 80 years or more with active COVID-19. Both conserved end residues are part of each CDR3. D genes are given only for firm matches. Expanded clones get a size class; other rows say once, few or many, or leave the size out.

j_gene,abundance,d_gene,v_gene,CDR3nt,CDR3aa
TRBJ1-1,NA,NA,TRBV6-5,TGTGCCAGCCGCGGACAGCGTGAAGCTTTCTTT,CASRGQREAFF
TRBJ2-2,NA,NA,TRBV28,TGTGCCAGCAGGCCTCTAGATCTTGCCGGGGAGCTGTTTTTT,CASRPLDLAGELFF
TRBJ2-5,NA,NA,TRBV28,TGTGCCAGCAGTCGGGAGACCCAGTACTTC,CASSRETQYF
TRBJ2-1,NA,TRBD2,TRBV15,TGTGCCACCAGCAGAGAGGGGACTAGCCGGAACAATGAGCAGTTCTTC,CATSREGTSRNNEQFF
TRBJ2-3,NA,TRBD1,TRBV29-1,TGCAGCGGACGGACAGGGGTCGACACAGATACGCAGTATTTT,CSGRTGVDTDTQYF
TRBJ1-4,few,TRBD1,TRBV11-2,TGTGCCAGCAGCGCCGGGACAGGGGGATTAGAAAAACTGTTTTTT,CASSAGTGGLEKLFF
TRBJ2-3,NA,NA,TRBV7-9,TGTGCCAGCAGCACCCCCGTGAGAGGGCCCGTGGATACGCAGTATTTT,CASSTPVRGPVDTQYF
TRBJ2-7,NA,TRBD2,TRBV5-4,TGTGCCAGCAGCCAGGGACTAGCGCTCGCCTACGAGCAGTACTTC,CASSQGLALAYEQYF
TRBJ1-2,NA,NA,TRBV7-9,TGTGCCAGCACCTTGAGTGGGGGCAACTATGGCTACACCTTC,CASTLSGGNYGYTF
TRBJ1-6,NA,NA,TRBV6-5,TGTGCCAGCAGGACAGACTATAATTCACCCCTCCACTTT,CASRTDYNSPLHF
TRBJ1-6,NA,NA,TRBV4-1,TGCGCCAGCAGCCAAGATCCCACGCGGGCTTATAATTCACCCCTCCACTTT,CASSQDPTRAYNSPLHF
TRBJ1-4,once,NA,TRBV12-3/TRBV12-4,TGTGCCAGCAGTTTAGAGGGGTACGAAAAACTGTTTTTT,CASSLEGYEKLFF
TRBJ2-1,NA,NA,TRBV15,TGTGCCACCAGCAGAGATGGGGACCGGGGGAATGAGCAGTTCTTC,CATSRDGDRGNEQFF
TRBJ2-2,NA,TRBD2,TRBV27,TGTGCCAGCCGGCACCTGACTAGCTTTAACACCGGGGAGCTGTTTTTT,CASRHLTSFNTGELFF
TRBJ2-1,NA,NA,TRBV7-2,TGTGCCAGCAGCTTCCCGGGCTCCTACAATGAGCAGTTCTTC,CASSFPGSYNEQFF
TRBJ1-1,NA,NA,TRBV5-6,TGTGCCAGCAGCTTTTTTGCCACAGACATGAACACTGAAGCTTTCTTT,CASSFFATDMNTEAFF
TRBJ1-3,NA,NA,TRBV9,TGTGCCAGCAGCGTAGAAGGCAGGGACTCTGGAAACACCATATATTTT,CASSVEGRDSGNTIYF
TRBJ1-2,NA,NA,TRBV10-3,TGTGCCATCAGTTCCGGGACTCCAGAATCCGGCTACACCTTC,CAISSGTPESGYTF
TRBJ1-6,NA,NA,TRBV2,TGTGCCAGCAGTACGGAGCATTCACCCCTCCACTTT,CASSTEHSPLHF
TRBJ1-2,NA,TRBD1,TRBV2,TGTGCCAGCAGTGTTTCGGGACAGGCGAGCTATGGCTACACCTTC,CASSVSGQASYGYTF
TRBJ2-3,once,NA,TRBV6-6,TGTGCCAGCAGTTACACGACAGCAGATACGCAGTATTTT,CASSYTTADTQYF
TRBJ2-3,NA,NA,TRBV2,TGTGCCAGCAGTGCCCTCCGAGGACTTACTAGCACAGATACGCAGTATTTT,CASSALRGLTSTDTQYF
TRBJ1-3,NA,NA,TRBV24-1,TGTGCCACCAGTGACCCCGGTGGAGGGACCGGAAACACCATATATTTT,CATSDPGGGTGNTIYF
TRBJ2-1,NA,NA,TRBV27,TGTGCCAGCAGTCGGGGAGACCCCTCCTACAATGAGCAGTTCTTC,CASSRGDPSYNEQFF
TRBJ2-5,few,NA,TRBV29-1,TGCAGCGTTGAAAAGGGTGGGGCAGAGACCCAGTACTTC,CSVEKGGAETQYF
TRBJ1-2,NA,NA,TRBV3-1/TRBV3-2,TGTGCCAGCAGCCAATCAGGTGTCGGAAACTATGGCTACACCTTC,CASSQSGVGNYGYTF
TRBJ1-2,NA,NA,TRBV5-6,TGTGCCAGCAGCTCTAGGGGCTATGGCTACACCTTC,CASSSRGYGYTF
TRBJ2-1,NA,TRBD2,TRBV2,TGTGCCAGCAGTGAGGGACTAGCGGAAATCGACAATGAGCAGTTCTTC,CASSEGLAEIDNEQFF
TRBJ2-1,NA,NA,TRBV3-1/TRBV3-2,TGTGCCAGCAGCCAAGATTTCTTGCGGGGTGGCTGGTTCTTC,CASSQDFLRGGWFF
TRBJ1-1,NA,NA,TRBV5-6,TGTGCCAGCAGCTTCTTAGACCGGAGGAACACTGAAGCTTTCTTT,CASSFLDRRNTEAFF
TRBJ2-2,once,TRBD2,TRBV4-2,TGTGCCAGCAGCCAAGATTCGGCTAGCGGGGGGGGCGGGGAGCTGTTTTTT,CASSQDSASGGGGELFF
TRBJ2-1,NA,NA,TRBV7-2,TGTGCCAGCAGCCCAGTTGGAGCGGACCTCCTTCTATGGGAGCAGTTCTTC,CASSPVGADLLLWEQFF
TRBJ2-5,once,TRBD1,TRBV28,TGTGCCAGCAGTCAGGAACAGGGGAAGCAAGAGACCCAGTACTTC,CASSQEQGKQETQYF
TRBJ2-7,NA,NA,TRBV7-2,TGTGCCAGCAGCTTATTCTCTAGCGTGGGCGAGCAGTACTTC,CASSLFSSVGEQYF
TRBJ2-7,NA,TRBD1,TRBV10-3,TGTGCCACCCGGGACAGGAACTCCTACGAGCAGTACTTC,CATRDRNSYEQYF
TRBJ1-2,NA,NA,TRBV6-5,TGTGCCAGCAGTCCGGACGGGGGATATGGCTACACCTTC,CASSPDGGYGYTF
TRBJ2-1,NA,TRBD2,TRBV7-8,TGTGCCAGCAGCTTGACTAGCGGGAGCAATGAGCAGTTCTTC,CASSLTSGSNEQFF
TRBJ2-5,once,TRBD1,TRBV19,TGTGCCAGTAGACCCAGGGGGAGCGAAGAGACCCAGTACTTC,CASRPRGSEETQYF
TRBJ1-1,NA,NA,TRBV19,TGTGCCAGTAGTCCTACTTGGACAGCCAACACTGAAGCTTTCTTT,CASSPTWTANTEAFF
TRBJ2-2,NA,TRBD1,TRBV6-5,TGTGCCAGTGCCGGGACAGGGACCGGGGAGCTGTTTTTT,CASAGTGTGELFF
TRBJ2-7,once,TRBD1,TRBV6-1,TGTGCCAGCAGTGAAGAGGGGCGTGGGACAGGGCACTCCTACGAGCAGTACTTC,CASSEEGRGTGHSYEQYF
TRBJ1-1,NA,NA,TRBV20-1,TGCAGTGCTAGTTCGACAGACCTCCCGTCAACGCGTGAAGCTTTCTTT,CSASSTDLPSTREAFF
TRBJ2-1,few,TRBD2,TRBV7-8,TGTGCCAGCAGCCTCTGGACTAGCGGGGGGGGATACAATGAGCAGTTCTTC,CASSLWTSGGGYNEQFF
TRBJ1-1,NA,NA,TRBV2,TGTGCCAGCTCCAGGGGCGGGTACACTGAAGCTTTCTTT,CASSRGGYTEAFF
TRBJ2-1,NA,TRBD2,TRBV28,TGTGCCAGCAACCCTCTAGCGGGGGGGCGCAATGAGCAGTTCTTC,CASNPLAGGRNEQFF
TRBJ2-5,once,TRBD1,TRBV5-4,TGTGCCAGCAGCTGGGACAGAAGAGAGACCCAGTACTTC,CASSWDRRETQYF